The 8 T cell receptor beta chains given below trace back to one sample, sequenced in a study of shared clonotypes between healthy human individuals (dated by TCRdb to about 2020). The library relied on the immunoSEQ multiplex PCR assay. TCRdb provides this immuneACCESS table in a form limited to in-frame rearrangements. Some clones are lacking; in checked studies, under half of them reflect an unresolved V gene, and why the rest are absent is not known. Counted in this sample were about 1.1 million clones; approximately 77% of them appeared once. Roughly 0.82% of the sample is taken by the ten largest. Sequencing input: memory CD4+ T cells from PBMCs. The cell subset or site label here, explained by the study, means: CD45RA-negative fraction. These receptors were collected from a young man in good health. Some clones in this sample may be carry-over from other donors' samples.

V usage is TRBV5-1 and J usage is TRBJ2-2; D possibly corresponds to TRBD1 (5 bases). The germline CDR1 and CDR2 sequences are SGHRS and YFSETQ. The CDR3 is 16 residues long. V was shortened by 0 bases and J by 0 bases, with 9 bases between the two germline ends. In DNA, the CDR3 is TGCGCCAGCAGCTTGGCCGGACAACCGAACACCGGGGAGCTGTTTTTT. Its protein product is CASSLAGQPNTGELFF.

Here the CDR3 DNA reads TGTGCCAGTGGACATAGCAATCAGCCCCAGCATTTT. Translated, it gives CASGHSNQPQHF. This chain connects TRBV19 to TRBJ1-5; a possible D gene is TRBD1 (5 bases). Trimming left V 8 bases short and J 0 bases short, with 5 bases between. The CDR3 is 12 residues long. Germline V CDR1 and CDR2: LNHDA, SQIVND (reference sequence).

J is TRBJ2-2 and V is TRBV2, with D possibly matching TRBD2 (6 bases). V gave up 9 bases and J gave up 7 bases, with 15 bases separating them. The CDR3 loop spans 13 amino acids. Germline CDR1 and CDR2: SNHLY and FYNNEI. Here the CDR3 reads CASRLGKGGELFF. The CDR3 DNA follows: TGTGCCAGTAGACTAGGGAAAGGCGGGGAGCTGTTTTTT.

A few counts support this clone. The CDR3 coding sequence is TGCGCCAGCAGCCAAGGGGGGACAGCTAAAAACATTCAGTACTTC. Protein product: CASSQGGTAKNIQYF. V gene TRBV4-3 combines with J gene TRBJ2-4, with 7 bases identical to TRBD1. Germline V gives CDR1 LGHNA, CDR2 YSLEER. V was pared by 1 base and J by 4 bases, with 4 bases of the junction left unmatched. The CDR3 consists of 15 residues.

The gene calls are TRBV5-4 and TRBJ2-7; TRBD2 aligns across 12 bases. The CDR3 loop spans 16 amino acids. V gave up 4 bases and J gave up 2 bases; unmatched junction bases: 7. Germline-derived CDR1 and CDR2 are SGHNT and YYREEE (reference sequence). CDR3 in amino acids: CASSGGLAGTTYEQYF. Here the CDR3 DNA reads TGTGCCAGCAGCGGAGGACTAGCGGGAACCACCTACGAGCAGTACTTC.

Here the CDR3 DNA reads TGTGCCAGCAGCTTAGCCGACTCTGGGATTGCTGGCTACACCTTC. This gives the protein CASSLADSGIAGYTF. This chain uses TRBV7-2 with TRBJ1-2; D is uncertain. V lost 0 bases, J lost 7 bases, and 15 bases lay in between. Germline CDR1 and CDR2: SGHTA and FQGNSA. The CDR3 runs 15 residues.

V and J are TRBV6-1 and TRBJ2-7, with no clear D. The germline CDR1 and CDR2 sequences are MNHNS and SASEGT. V was cut by 10 bases and J by 2 bases, with 12 bases left in between. The CDR3 is 12 residues long. The CDR3 bases are TGTGCCACCCGCGAGGTTCCCTACGAGCAGTACTTC. Its protein product is CATREVPYEQYF.

This clone has just one count. The chain carries TRBV7-8 and TRBJ1-3, with unresolved D. The CDR3 contains 14 residues. Trimming shortened V by 1 base and J by 2 bases, and 6 bases separated the two germline ends. Germline values: CDR1 SGHVS, CDR2 FQNEAQ. The CDR3 DNA reads TGTGCCAGCAGCTTAGGACAACCTGGAAACACCATATATTTT. Protein product: CASSLGQPGNTIYF.